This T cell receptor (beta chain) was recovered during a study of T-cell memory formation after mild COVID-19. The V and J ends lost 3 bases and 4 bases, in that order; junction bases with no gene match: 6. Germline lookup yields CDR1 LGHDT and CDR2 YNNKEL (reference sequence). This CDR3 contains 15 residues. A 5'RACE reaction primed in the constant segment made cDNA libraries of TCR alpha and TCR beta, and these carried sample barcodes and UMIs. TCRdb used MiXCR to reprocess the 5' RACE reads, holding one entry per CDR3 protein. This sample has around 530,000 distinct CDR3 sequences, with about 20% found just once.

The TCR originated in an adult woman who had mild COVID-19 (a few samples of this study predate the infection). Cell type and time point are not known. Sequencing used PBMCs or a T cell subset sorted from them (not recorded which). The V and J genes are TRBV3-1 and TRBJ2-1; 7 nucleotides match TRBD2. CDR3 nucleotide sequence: TGTGCCAGCAGCCAGGCGGGAGCCATATACAATGAGCAGTTCTTC. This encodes CASSQAGAIYNEQFF.